Presented here are 14 T cell receptor beta chains from one specimen sequenced in a study of beta chain features in type 1 diabetes. Expressed TCRB transcripts were sequenced, since all the RNA that had been isolated was reverse transcribed. Assay: immunoSEQ multiplex PCR; the TCRdb copy retains only in-frame clones and omits some. The table has about 220,000 clones, under 13% seen once; the top ten hold 1% to 1.5%. Sample: central memory CD4+ T cells from blood. These receptors all come from a man younger than 35 in good health.

V gene TRBV28 combines with J gene TRBJ2-1; no clear D. Germline V gene data show CDR1 as MDHEN and CDR2 as SYDVKM. CDR3 length: 15 residues. Trimming took 5 bases from V and 0 from J, leaving 11 bases between them. CDR3 sequence (DNA): TGTGCCAGCAGTGCCACTTCCGTCTCCTACAATGAGCAGTTCTTC. Translated: CASSATSVSYNEQFF.

This clone occurred once. A read error may be the cause here, since a much bigger clone is one base away. This sequence joins TRBV5-6 and TRBJ2-7, with 11 bases lining up with TRBD2. The junction had 9 bases not matched to a gene; V was cut back by 4 bases and J by 6 bases. The CDR3 is 15 residues long. CDR1 SGHDT and CDR2 YYEEEE come from the germline V gene. As DNA, the CDR3 is TGTGCCAGCAGCGGACTAGCGGGTGAAGGGGCCGAGCAGTACTTC. Translating gives CASSGLAGEGAEQYF. Combining the CDR3 with reference TRBV5-6 and TRBJ2-7 gives the whole variable domain DAGVTQSPTHLIKTRGQQVTLRCSPKSGHDTVSWYQQALGQGPQFIFQYYEEEERQRGNFPDRFSGHQFPNYSSELNVNALLLGDSALYLCASSGLAGEGAEQYFGPGTRLTVT.

In this sample, this clone turned up a few times. The V gene is TRBV9, the J gene TRBJ2-1, with 14 bases matching TRBD2. Germline lookup yields CDR1 SGDLS and CDR2 YYNGEE. The CDR3 spans 17 residues. The junction had 4 bases not matched to a gene; V was cut back by 0 bases and J by 5 bases. The CDR3 DNA is TGTGCCAGCAGCGTAGCGACTAGCGGGAGGGCTAACAATGAGCAGTTCTTC. This codes for CASSVATSGRANNEQFF.

Note on this clone: A read error may produce the germline difference seen at one junction end. The chain has TRBV7-3 and TRBJ2-7; D not certain. Germline V gene lookup returns CDR1 SGHTA and CDR2 FQGTGA. The CDR3 has 13 amino acids. CDR3 sequence reads: CASSLTPTDEQYF. The DNA of the CDR3 is TGTGCCAGCAGCCTAACCCCTACGGACGAGCAGTACTTC.

This clone turned up a few times. This sequence joins TRBV10-1 and TRBJ2-3, with 9 bases identical to TRBD2. The CDR3 has 15 residues. V dropped 5 bases and J dropped 2; count of bases not matched to a gene: 5. Germline CDR1 reads WNHNN; CDR2 reads SYGVQD (reference sequence). CDR3 residues: CASSPRTSATDTQYF. CDR3 sequence (DNA): TGCGCCAGCAGTCCCCGGACTAGCGCCACAGATACGCAGTATTTT.

This clone was found a few times. This chain links TRBV5-1 with TRBJ2-5; TRBD1 matches 8 bases. The CDR3 has 15 amino acids. With V trimmed by 0 bases and J by 4 bases, 5 bases remained unmatched. The germline V gene encodes CDR1 SGHRS and CDR2 YFSETQ. In DNA form, the CDR3 reads TGCGCCAGCAGCTTGGGTATGACAGGGGCAGAGACCCAGTACTTC. Protein sequence: CASSLGMTGAETQYF.

This clone has a handful of counts. The J gene is TRBJ2-7, the V gene TRBV2; D remains unclear. The germline gives CDR1 SNHLY, CDR2 FYNNEI. This CDR3 has 12 amino acids. V was shortened by 2 bases and J by 5 bases, with 7 bases between the two germline ends. This CDR3 is CASSETGHEQYF. The CDR3 DNA is TGTGCCAGCAGTGAAACGGGCCACGAGCAGTACTTC.

The sample holds a few counts of this clone. CDR3 DNA sequence: TGCAGCGTTGAAGGCAGGGGTGGAGATGGAGAGACCCAGTACTTC. Translation: CSVEGRGGDGETQYF. J is TRBJ2-5 and V is TRBV29-1; weak D call: TRBD1 (6 bases). V lost 1 base, J lost 4 bases, and 16 bases lay in between. There are 15 residues in the CDR3. Germline V lookup: CDR1 SQVTM, CDR2 ANQGSEA. Full variable domain (rest looked up from reference TRBV29-1 and TRBJ2-5): SAVISQKPSRDICQRGTSLTIQCQVDSQVTMMFWYRQQPGQSLTLIATANQGSEATYESGFVIDKFPISRPNLTFSTLTVSNMSPEDSSIYLCSVEGRGGDGETQYFGPGTRLLVL.

This clone came up many times. The chain recombines TRBV14 with TRBJ2-3; D ambiguous. The CDR3 sequence is 15 residues long. Trimming stripped 0 bases from V and 3 bases from J, with 10 bases between. Germline V gene lookup returns CDR1 SGHDN and CDR2 FVKESK. CDR3 in DNA: TGTGCCAGCAGCCAAGATGGCAGGATGACAGATACGCAGTATTTT. It codes for CASSQDGRMTDTQYF.

This chain connects TRBV10-3 to TRBJ2-7; D remains ambiguous. V lost 3 bases and J lost 6, with 9 bases in between. This CDR3 comprises 12 residues. Germline assignment: CDR1 ENHRY and CDR2 SYGVKD. The CDR3 DNA reads TGTGCCATCAGTGACCAAGAGAGCGAGCAGTACTTC. It encodes CAISDQESEQYF.

This rearrangement joins TRBV19 to TRBJ2-7, with 7 nucleotides matching TRBD2. The V segment lost 4 bases and the J segment 3 bases; nucleotides outside the gene matches: 9. Germline CDR1 and CDR2: LNHDA and SQIVND (reference sequence). The CDR3 is made up of 15 amino acids. CDR3 protein: CASSNSAGTIYEQYF. The DNA of the CDR3 is TGTGCCAGTAGTAATTCCGCCGGGACTATCTACGAGCAGTACTTC.

CDR3 protein: CASSLEGTGFYEQYF. The DNA for the CDR3 is TGTGCCAGCAGCTTAGAAGGGACCGGGTTCTACGAGCAGTACTTC. This rearrangement joins TRBV7-9 to TRBJ2-7; D assignment may be TRBD1 or TRBD2 (5 bases each). CDR1 and CDR2 (germline): SEHNR, FQNEAQ (reference sequence). Between the trimmed V and J ends, which lost 1 base and 3 bases, there was a span of 13 bases. This CDR3 has 15 amino acids.

This clone was counted between two and nine times. V and J are TRBV7-6 and TRBJ2-7, with D perhaps matching TRBD2 (6 bases). Germline lookup yields CDR1 SGHVS and CDR2 FNYEAQ. Between the trimmed V and J ends, which lost 1 base and 3 bases, there was a span of 13 bases. The CDR3 contains 15 residues. The CDR3 sequence: CASSLGGLLGYEQYF. DNA of the CDR3: TGTGCCAGCAGCTTAGGGGGACTCCTCGGCTACGAGCAGTACTTC. The whole variable domain, remainder taken from reference TRBV7-6 and TRBJ2-7, is GAGVSQSPRYKVTKRGQDVALRCDPISGHVSLYWYRQALGQGPEFLTYFNYEAQQDKSGLPNDRFSAERPEGSISTLTIQRTEQRDSAMYRCASSLGGLLGYEQYFGPGTRLTVT.

This chain uses TRBV6-5 with TRBJ2-7; D gene unclear. From germline, CDR1 is MNHEY and CDR2 SVGAGI. Trimming removed 0 bases at V and 2 bases at J, with 11 bases between. The CDR3 sequence is 15 residues long. This chain's CDR3 is CASSYSKGATYEQYF. The DNA for the CDR3 is TGTGCCAGCAGTTACTCGAAGGGCGCCACCTACGAGCAGTACTTC.